This entry lists 5 T cell receptor beta chains sequenced from one sample in a study of blood T cell repertoires in COVID-19. The method was immunoSEQ multiplex PCR; TCRdb's version includes in-frame clones alone and lacks a portion of them. The table includes 90,000 to 150,000 clones, about four fifths detected once. The sample comprised peripheral blood. These receptors came from a woman of 80 years or more with acute or convalescent COVID-19.

This clone came up many times. The CDR3 region has the DNA TGCAGCGTTGAAGGGACAGCTGGAAACACCATATATTTT. It specifies CSVEGTAGNTIYF. The chain couples TRBV29-1 to TRBJ1-3; weak D call: TRBD1 (6 bases). Trimming took 1 base from V and 2 from J, leaving 6 bases between them. The CDR3 is made up of 13 amino acids. In germline, CDR1 is SQVTM, CDR2 ANQGSEA.

The chain carries TRBV2 and TRBJ2-3; TRBD1 matches at 8 bases. The CDR3 extends over 14 amino acids. V lost 3 bases to trimming and J lost 3 bases; unmatched junction nucleotides: 2. Germline values: CDR1 SNHLY, CDR2 FYNNEI. CDR3 in amino acids: CASSETGVTDTQYF. The DNA of the CDR3 is TGTGCCAGCAGTGAGACAGGGGTTACAGATACGCAGTATTTT.

This clone was recorded only once. The chain uses TRBV9 and TRBJ2-5; 12 bases agree with TRBD2. V lost 0 bases to trimming and J lost 2 bases; unmatched junction nucleotides: 11. Germline V gene data show CDR1 as SGDLS and CDR2 as YYNGEE. This CDR3 has 19 residues. The CDR3 here is CASSVATSGRGGRQETQYF. The CDR3 DNA reads as TGTGCCAGCAGCGTAGCGACTAGCGGGAGAGGAGGGCGACAAGAGACCCAGTACTTC.

This chain joins TRBV27 and TRBJ2-1; D not certain. Trimming removed 1 base from V and 4 bases from J, with 8 bases in between. This CDR3 comprises 14 residues. Germline CDR1 MNHEY, CDR2 SMNVEV (reference sequence). CDR3 in DNA: TGTGCCAGCAGTTTATGGCCCTCTTACAATGAGCAGTTCTTC. This translates into CASSLWPSYNEQFF.

This chain's CDR3 is CASSLDSPNYGYTF. The CDR3 coding sequence is TGCGCCAGCAGCTTAGACAGCCCTAACTATGGCTACACCTTC. The chain uses TRBV5-1 and TRBJ1-2; D is perhaps TRBD1 (5 bases). Germline assignment: CDR1 SGHRS and CDR2 YFSETQ. Trimming left V 2 bases short and J 0 bases short, with 8 bases between. The CDR3 runs 14 residues. The full variable domain, its missing parts supplied by reference TRBV5-1 and TRBJ1-2, is KAGVTQTPRYLIKTRGQQVTLSCSPISGHRSVSWYQQTPGQGLQFLFEYFSETQRNKGNFPGRFSGRQFSNSRSEMNVSTLELGDSALYLCASSLDSPNYGYTFGSGTRLTVV.